This T cell receptor (beta chain) was identified during a study of cytomegalovirus exposure and HLA in healthy donors. Background on the study: Samples from HLA-typed donors yielded 65 million to 90 million unique TCRs in an early data release. Study results and limitations: Several top significant clusters appeared, in a later analysis, to be linked to common viral pathogens.

In its sample, this clone was seen once. What it binds is unknown. PCR used 60 Vbeta primers and 13 Jbeta primers. Assay used: immunoSEQ multiplex PCR; TCRdb lists only in-frame clones, some missing. The data contain 200,000 or so clones, approximately 80% of them singletons. CDR3 size: 16 residues. V was trimmed by 1 base and J by 6 bases, leaving 17 bases between them. CDR1 is SGHNT, CDR2 YENEEA, per germline. This TCR derives from a male donor in good health and CMV-seronegative. The sequenced material came from PBMCs. This chain links TRBV11-3 with TRBJ2-3; D perhaps matches TRBD2 (6 bases). CDR3 sequence reads: CASSLGRRERADTQYF. DNA of the CDR3: TGTGCCAGCAGCTTAGGTCGGCGGGAAAGGGCTGATACGCAGTATTTT.